This TCR beta chain was sequenced for a study of blood T cells in healthy people across ages. At the level of the study: Template switching retrieved approximately one barcoded beta molecule for each two T cells.

Together with a sample-barcoded 5' primer, a J-beta primer mix was included in a second PCR lasting about 6 to 12 cycles. Every cDNA molecule bore a tag from a template-switch adaptor containing 12 random nucleotides. Every individual sample yielded 2.5 million or more paired-end reads (each containing CDR3). TCRdb fed the 5' RACE reads into MiXCR, producing one record per CDR3 protein. The sample has 1.5 million to 2 million distinct CDR3 sequences; 28% are singletons. General study points: PBMCs were not sorted, which prevented a conclusive comparison of naive versus antigen-experienced cells.

Details on this clonotype: Its target is unknown. Mismatch with germline at one junction end may stem from a read error.

CDR3 size: 13 residues. CDR1 and CDR2 from the germline V gene are SGHTA and FQGTGA. Sequencing input: blood. The gene calls are TRBV7-3 and TRBJ2-4; D call uncertain. The clonotype originates from a woman younger than 45 in good health. CDR3 amino acids: CAGSLTRYNEQYF. The CDR3, as DNA: TGTGCCGGCAGCTTAACAAGGTACAATGAGCAGTACTTC.